One sample yielded the 9 T cell receptor beta chains listed below, sequenced in a study of shared clonotypes between healthy human individuals. Only in-frame clones appear in the TCRdb table, and some are missing; sequencing was by immunoSEQ multiplex PCR. The sample consists of around 600,000 clones, roughly 95% of them appearing once. Naivety among CD8 cells was defined by CD45RO negativity and positive CCR7 selection, thereby excluding terminally differentiated effector memory CD45RA+ cells. The sequenced sample was naive CD8+ T cells sorted from blood. These receptors came from a woman between 25 and 40 years old in good health.

A remark on this clone: Additional DNA sequences in this sample encode the identical CDR3. The V gene is TRBV7-9, the J gene TRBJ2-7; D not resolved. The CDR3 loop spans 11 amino acids. The germline gives CDR1 SEHNR, CDR2 FQNEAQ (reference sequence). Deletions cut 2 bases from V and 4 bases from J, with 3 bases between. The CDR3 bases are TGTGCCAGCAGCTTACTATACGAGCAGTACTTC. Its translation: CASSLLYEQYF. Together with reference TRBV7-9 and TRBJ2-7, the CDR3 gives the full variable domain: DTGVSQNPRHKITKRGQNVTFRCDPISEHNRLYWYRQTLGQGPEFLTYFQNEAQLEKSRLLSDRFSAERPKGSFSTLEIQRTEQGDSAMYLCASSLLYEQYFGPGTRLTVT.

The chain links TRBV14 to TRBJ2-7; the D gene is possibly TRBD1 (6 bases). Trimming took 1 base from V and 2 from J, leaving 18 bases between them. The CDR3 is 17 residues long. From germline, CDR1 is SGHDN and CDR2 FVKESK. The CDR3 DNA reads TGTGCCAGCAGCCAAGGCTCCCATTCGGGACACCCCTACGAGCAGTACTTC. Its translation: CASSQGSHSGHPYEQYF.

The chain has TRBV27 and TRBJ2-1, with no clear D. The CDR3 runs to 16 residues. The V and J ends lost 5 bases and 0 bases respectively, with 14 bases between them. Germline V gives CDR1 MNHEY, CDR2 SMNVEV (reference sequence). DNA of the CDR3: TGTGCCAGCAGTCCGGCGCTCAGTAGCTCCTACAATGAGCAGTTCTTC. It yields the protein CASSPALSSSYNEQFF.

The genes are TRBV28 and TRBJ2-7; 7 bases agree with TRBD1. Germline CDR1 reads MDHEN; CDR2 reads SYDVKM. The V gene end was trimmed by 4 bases and the J gene end by 2 bases; junction bases not matched to a gene: 14. The CDR3 loop spans 17 amino acids. The CDR3 loop reads CASSSVGATGSTYEQYF. DNA for the CDR3: TGTGCCAGCAGTTCGGTAGGTGCGACAGGGAGTACCTACGAGCAGTACTTC.

The chain links TRBV6-1 to TRBJ2-7, with D possibly matching TRBD1 (6 bases). The CDR3 extends over 13 amino acids. V was clipped by 6 bases and J by 3 bases, with 12 bases between them. From germline, CDR1 is MNHNS and CDR2 SASEGT. This chain's CDR3 is CASSLRDNYEQYF. CDR3 nucleotide sequence: TGTGCCAGCAGCCTCCGGGACAACTACGAGCAGTACTTC.

As for this clone: A much larger clone lies one base from this, so it may be a read error. Other nucleotide sequences in the sample specify the same CDR3. The CDR3 DNA reads TGTGCCAGCAGCGCGGGGACAGGGGGCTACGAGCAGTACTTC. Amino acids: CASSAGTGGYEQYF. The gene calls are TRBV9 and TRBJ2-7; 11 nucleotides line up with TRBD1. The CDR3 sequence is 14 residues long. V lost 3 bases to trimming and J lost 3 bases; unmatched junction nucleotides: 2. Germline V gene sequence: CDR1 SGDLS, CDR2 YYNGEE. Using reference TRBV9 and TRBJ2-7 for the parts outside the CDR3, the full variable domain is DSGVTQTPKHLITATGQRVTLRCSPRSGDLSVYWYQQSLDQGLQFLIQYYNGEERAKGNILERFSAQQFPDLHSELNLSSLELGDSALYFCASSAGTGGYEQYFGPGTRLTVT.

The chain employs TRBV7-8 and TRBJ1-1, with TRBD1 matching over 8 bases. This CDR3 is built from 14 residues. With 5 bases clipped from V and 5 bases from J, the junction kept 7 bases outside the gene matches. Germline CDR1 SGHVS, CDR2 FQNEAQ. In DNA form, the CDR3 reads TGTGCCAGCAGCAACGGACAGGGCGGTACTGAAGCTTTCTTT. Amino acids: CASSNGQGGTEAFF.

The chain couples TRBV11-2 to TRBJ2-2; D is unresolved. This CDR3 is built from 12 residues. The germline V gene has CDR1 SGHAT and CDR2 FQNNGV. Trimming shortened V by 2 bases and J by 4 bases, and 2 bases separated the two germline ends. The CDR3 nucleotides are TGTGCCAGCAGCTTACGCACCGGGGAGCTGTTTTTT. It is translated as CASSLRTGELFF.

The V call is TRBV28, the J call TRBJ1-4; D is unresolved. V lost 3 bases, J lost 3 bases, and 11 bases lay in between. Germline V gene data show CDR1 as MDHEN and CDR2 as SYDVKM. CDR3 length equals 15 residues. In nucleotides, the CDR3 is TGTGCCAGCAGTTTGGTTCAGCGGCCTAATGAAAAACTGTTTTTT. Translated: CASSLVQRPNEKLFF.